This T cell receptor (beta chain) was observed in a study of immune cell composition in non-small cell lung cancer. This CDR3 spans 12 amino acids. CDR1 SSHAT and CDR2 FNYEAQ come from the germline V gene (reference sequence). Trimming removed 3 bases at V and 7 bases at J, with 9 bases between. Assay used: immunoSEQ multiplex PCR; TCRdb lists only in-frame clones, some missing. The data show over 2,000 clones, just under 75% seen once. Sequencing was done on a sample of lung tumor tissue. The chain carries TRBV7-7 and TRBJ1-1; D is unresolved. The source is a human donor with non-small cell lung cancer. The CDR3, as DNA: TGTGCCAGCAGCTTCCTACGGGATGAAGCTTTCTTT. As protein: CASSFLRDEAFF. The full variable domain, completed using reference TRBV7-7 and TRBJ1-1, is GAGVSQSPRYKVTKRGQDVTLRCDPISSHATLYWYQQALGQGPEFLTYFNYEAQPDKSGLPSDRFSAERPEGSISTLTIQRTEQRDSAMYRCASSFLRDEAFFGQGTRLTVV.